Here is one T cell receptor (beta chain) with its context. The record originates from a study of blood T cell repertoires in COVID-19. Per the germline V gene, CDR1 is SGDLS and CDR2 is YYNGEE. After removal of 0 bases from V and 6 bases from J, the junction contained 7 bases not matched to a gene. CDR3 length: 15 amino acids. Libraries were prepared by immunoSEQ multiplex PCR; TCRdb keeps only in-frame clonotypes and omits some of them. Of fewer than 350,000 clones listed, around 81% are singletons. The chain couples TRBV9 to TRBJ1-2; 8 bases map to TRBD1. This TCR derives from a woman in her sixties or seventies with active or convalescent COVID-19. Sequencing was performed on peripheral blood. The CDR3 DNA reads TGTGCCAGCAGCGTAGGTCGTACAGGGGGACATGGCTACACCTTC. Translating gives CASSVGRTGGHGYTF.